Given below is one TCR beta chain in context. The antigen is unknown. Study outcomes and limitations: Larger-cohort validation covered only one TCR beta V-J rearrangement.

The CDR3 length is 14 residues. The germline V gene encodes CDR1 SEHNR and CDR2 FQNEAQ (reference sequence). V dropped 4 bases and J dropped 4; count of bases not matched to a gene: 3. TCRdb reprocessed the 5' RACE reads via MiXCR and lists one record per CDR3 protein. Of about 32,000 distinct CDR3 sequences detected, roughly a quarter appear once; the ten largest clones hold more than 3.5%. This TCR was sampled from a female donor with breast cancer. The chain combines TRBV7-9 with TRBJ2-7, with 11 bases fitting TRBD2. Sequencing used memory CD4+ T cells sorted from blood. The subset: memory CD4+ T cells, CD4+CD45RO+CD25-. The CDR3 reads CASSSTSGRYEQYF. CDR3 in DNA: TGTGCCAGCAGCTCTACTAGCGGGAGATACGAGCAGTACTTC.